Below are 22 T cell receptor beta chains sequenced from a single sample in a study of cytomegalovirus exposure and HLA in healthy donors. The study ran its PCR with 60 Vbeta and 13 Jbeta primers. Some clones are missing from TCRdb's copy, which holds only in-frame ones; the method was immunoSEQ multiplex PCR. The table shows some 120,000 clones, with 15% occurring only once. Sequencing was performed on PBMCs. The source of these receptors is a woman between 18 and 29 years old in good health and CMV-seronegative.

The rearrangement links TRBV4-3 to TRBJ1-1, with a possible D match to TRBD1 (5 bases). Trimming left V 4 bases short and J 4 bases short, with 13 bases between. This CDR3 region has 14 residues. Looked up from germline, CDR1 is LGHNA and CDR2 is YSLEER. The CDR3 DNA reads TGCGCCAGCAGCCTTACCGCGGGGGGCACTGAAGCTTTCTTT. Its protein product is CASSLTAGGTEAFF.

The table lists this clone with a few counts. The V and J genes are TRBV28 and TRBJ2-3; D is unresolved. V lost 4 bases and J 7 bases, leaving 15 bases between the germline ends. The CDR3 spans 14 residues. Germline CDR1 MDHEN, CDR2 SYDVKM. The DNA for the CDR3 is TGTGCCAGCAGTTCCCCGAGGAACCGGTATACGCAGTATTTT. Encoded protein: CASSSPRNRYTQYF.

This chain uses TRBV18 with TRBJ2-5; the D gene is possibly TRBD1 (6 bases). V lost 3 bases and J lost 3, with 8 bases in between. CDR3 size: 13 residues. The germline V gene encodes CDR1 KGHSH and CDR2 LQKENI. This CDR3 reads CASSPYREETQYF. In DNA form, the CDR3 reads TGTGCCAGCTCACCGTACAGGGAAGAGACCCAGTACTTC.

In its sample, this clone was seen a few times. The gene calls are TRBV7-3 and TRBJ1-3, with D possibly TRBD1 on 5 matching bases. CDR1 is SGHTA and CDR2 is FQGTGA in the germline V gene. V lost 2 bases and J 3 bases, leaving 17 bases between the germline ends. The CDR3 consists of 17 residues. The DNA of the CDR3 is TGTGCCAGCAGCTTATCAGGAGAGAGGGGAGGTGGAAACACCATATATTTT. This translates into CASSLSGERGGGNTIYF.

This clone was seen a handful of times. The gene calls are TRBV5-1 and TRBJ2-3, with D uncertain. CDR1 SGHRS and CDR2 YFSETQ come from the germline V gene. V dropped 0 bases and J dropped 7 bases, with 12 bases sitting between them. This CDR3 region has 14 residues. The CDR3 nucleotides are TGCGCCAGCAGCTTGGCCGTCTCTGTTTATACGCAGTATTTT. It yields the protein CASSLAVSVYTQYF.

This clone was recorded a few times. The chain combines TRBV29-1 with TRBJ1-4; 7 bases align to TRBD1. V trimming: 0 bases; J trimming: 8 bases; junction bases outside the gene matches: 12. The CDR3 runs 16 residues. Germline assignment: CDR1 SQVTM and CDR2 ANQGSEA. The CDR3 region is CSVEDRSGQGEEKLFF. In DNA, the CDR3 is TGCAGCGTTGAAGATAGGAGCGGGCAGGGGGAAGAAAAACTGTTTTTT.

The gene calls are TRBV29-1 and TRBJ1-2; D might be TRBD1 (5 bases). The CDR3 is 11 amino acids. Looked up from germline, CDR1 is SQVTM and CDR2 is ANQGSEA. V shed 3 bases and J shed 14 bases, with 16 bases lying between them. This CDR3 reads CSVDSGPPGTF. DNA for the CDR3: TGCAGCGTTGATTCCGGTCCGCCAGGGACCTTC.

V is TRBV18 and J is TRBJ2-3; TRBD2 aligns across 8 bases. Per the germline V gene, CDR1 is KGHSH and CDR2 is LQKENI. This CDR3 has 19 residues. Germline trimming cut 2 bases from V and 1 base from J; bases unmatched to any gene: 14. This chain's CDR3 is CASSPSFGGAGAGTDTQYF. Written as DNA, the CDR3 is TGTGCCAGCTCACCATCGTTCGGGGGAGCGGGGGCCGGCACAGATACGCAGTATTTT.

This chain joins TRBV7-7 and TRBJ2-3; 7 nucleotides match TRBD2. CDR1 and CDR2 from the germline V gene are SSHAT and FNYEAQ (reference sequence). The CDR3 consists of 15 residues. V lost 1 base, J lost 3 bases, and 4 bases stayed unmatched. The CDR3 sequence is CASSLGGGTTDTQYF. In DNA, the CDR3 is TGTGCCAGCAGCTTAGGGGGGGGAACAACAGATACGCAGTATTTT.

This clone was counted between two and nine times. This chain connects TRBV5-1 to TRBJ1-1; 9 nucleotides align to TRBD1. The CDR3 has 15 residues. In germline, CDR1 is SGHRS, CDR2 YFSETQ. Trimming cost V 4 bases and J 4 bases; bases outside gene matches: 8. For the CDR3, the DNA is TGCGCCAGCAGCCCGGGGACAGGGCCCCCCACTGAAGCTTTCTTT. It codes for CASSPGTGPPTEAFF.

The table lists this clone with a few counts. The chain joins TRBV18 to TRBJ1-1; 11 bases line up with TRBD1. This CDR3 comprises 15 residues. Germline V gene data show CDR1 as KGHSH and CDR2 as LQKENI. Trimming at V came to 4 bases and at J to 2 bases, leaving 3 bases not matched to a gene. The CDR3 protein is CASSLGTGGNTEAFF. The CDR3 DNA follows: TGTGCCAGCTCACTCGGGACAGGGGGTAACACTGAAGCTTTCTTT.

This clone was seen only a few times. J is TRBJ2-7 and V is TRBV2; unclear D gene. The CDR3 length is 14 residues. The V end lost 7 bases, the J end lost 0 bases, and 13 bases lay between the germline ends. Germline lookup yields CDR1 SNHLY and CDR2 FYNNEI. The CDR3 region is CASNLDTLSYEQYF. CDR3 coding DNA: TGTGCCAGCAATCTTGACACCCTCTCCTACGAGCAGTACTTC.

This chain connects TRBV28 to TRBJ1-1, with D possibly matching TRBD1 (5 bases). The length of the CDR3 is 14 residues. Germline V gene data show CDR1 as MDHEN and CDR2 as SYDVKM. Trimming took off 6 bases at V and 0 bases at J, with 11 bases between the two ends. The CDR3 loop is CASRAGTMNTEAFF. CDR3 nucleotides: TGTGCCAGCAGAGCGGGGACGATGAACACTGAAGCTTTCTTT.

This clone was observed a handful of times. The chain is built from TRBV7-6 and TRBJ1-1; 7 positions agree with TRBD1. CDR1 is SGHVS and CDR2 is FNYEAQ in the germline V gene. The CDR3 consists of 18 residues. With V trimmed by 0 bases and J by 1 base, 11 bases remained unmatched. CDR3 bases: TGTGCCAGCAGCTTAGCGCAGGGGACAGCAACCCCGAACACTGAAGCTTTCTTT. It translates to CASSLAQGTATPNTEAFF.

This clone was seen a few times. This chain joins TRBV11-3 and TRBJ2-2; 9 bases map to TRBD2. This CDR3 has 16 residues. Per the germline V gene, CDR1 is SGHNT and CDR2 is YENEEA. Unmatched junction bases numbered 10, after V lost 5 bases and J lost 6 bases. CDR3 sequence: CASSRFSGSIAGELFF. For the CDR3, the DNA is TGTGCCAGCAGCCGTTTTAGCGGGAGTATCGCCGGGGAGCTGTTTTTT.

CDR3 nucleotides: TGTGCCAGCAGCTCGACGGTACGGGTCTACTACGAGCAGTACTTC. Protein product: CASSSTVRVYYEQYF. The V gene is TRBV13, the J gene TRBJ2-7; no reliable D call. This CDR3 contains 15 residues. The V gene's germline CDR1 is PRHDT and CDR2 FYEKMQ (reference sequence). Trimming shortened V by 4 bases and J by 3 bases, and 16 bases separated the two germline ends.

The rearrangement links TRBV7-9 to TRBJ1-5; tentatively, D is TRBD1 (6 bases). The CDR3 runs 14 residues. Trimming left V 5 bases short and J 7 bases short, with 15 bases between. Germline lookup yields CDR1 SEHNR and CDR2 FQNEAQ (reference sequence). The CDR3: CASSTDSRGQPQHF. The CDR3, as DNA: TGTGCCAGCAGCACGGACAGCCGGGGCCAGCCCCAGCATTTT.

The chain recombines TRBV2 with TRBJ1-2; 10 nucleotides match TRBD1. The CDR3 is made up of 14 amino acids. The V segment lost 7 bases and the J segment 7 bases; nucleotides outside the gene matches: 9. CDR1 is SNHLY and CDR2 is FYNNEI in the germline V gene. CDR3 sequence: CASISTGGAFGYTF. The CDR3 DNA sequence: TGTGCCAGCATTTCGACAGGGGGCGCGTTTGGCTACACCTTC.

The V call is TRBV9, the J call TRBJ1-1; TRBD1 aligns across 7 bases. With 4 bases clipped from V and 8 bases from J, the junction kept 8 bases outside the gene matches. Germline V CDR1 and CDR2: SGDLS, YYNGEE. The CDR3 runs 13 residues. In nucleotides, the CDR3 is TGTGCCAGCAGCCCCGGGGACAGTCGCGAAGCTTTCTTT. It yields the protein CASSPGDSREAFF.

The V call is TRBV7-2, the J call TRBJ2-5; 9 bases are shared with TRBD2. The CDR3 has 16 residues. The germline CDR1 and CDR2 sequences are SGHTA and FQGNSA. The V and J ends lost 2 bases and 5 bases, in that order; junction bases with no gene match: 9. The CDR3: CASSLSWRGGFETQYF. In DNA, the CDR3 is TGTGCCAGCAGCTTAAGCTGGCGGGGGGGCTTCGAGACCCAGTACTTC.

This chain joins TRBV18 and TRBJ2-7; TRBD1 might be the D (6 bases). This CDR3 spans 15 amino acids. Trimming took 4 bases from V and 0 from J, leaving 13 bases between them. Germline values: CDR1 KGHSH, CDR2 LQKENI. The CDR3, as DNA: TGTGCCAGCTCACTTCTTGGGGACACCTCCTACGAGCAGTACTTC. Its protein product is CASSLLGDTSYEQYF.

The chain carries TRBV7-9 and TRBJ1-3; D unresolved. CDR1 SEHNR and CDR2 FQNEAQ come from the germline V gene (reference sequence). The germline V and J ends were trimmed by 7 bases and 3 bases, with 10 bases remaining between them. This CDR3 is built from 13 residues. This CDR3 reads CASTEVIGNTIYF. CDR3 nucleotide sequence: TGTGCCAGCACCGAGGTGATTGGAAACACCATATATTTT.